The clone carrying this TCR beta chain was observed at least ten times. What it binds is unknown. The data stem from a study of early T cells in non-severe SARS-CoV-2 infection. For the study at large: Chains were not paired, and sequencing was done on bulk RNA from unsorted whole blood.

Germline CDR1 SQVTM, CDR2 ANQGSEA. The CDR3 totals 11 residues. V shed 0 bases and J shed 5 bases, with 4 bases lying between them. Whole-study findings and limits: The study's VDJdb matching favored anti-spike CD8 responses and missed private and CD4 specificities.

Individual cDNA molecules were tagged with unique molecular identifiers, the study reported. MiXCR, run by TCRdb on the 5' RACE reads, gives a single entry per CDR3 protein. The table lists roughly 70,000 distinct CDR3 sequences, around 14% of them singletons. The clonotype comes from an adult who was a healthcare worker with PCR-confirmed SARS-CoV-2 infection or an uninfected control (not recorded which). J is TRBJ2-5 and V is TRBV29-1; D uncertain. Specimen: whole blood. The CDR3 sequence: CSVEEWETQYF. CDR3 DNA: TGCAGCGTTGAAGAGTGGGAGACCCAGTACTTC.